This passage covers 18 T cell receptor beta chains from one sample sequenced in a study of CD8+ T cells in alopecia areata. Extracted RNA was reverse transcribed, and the resulting cDNA served as sequencing template. Assay: immunoSEQ multiplex PCR; the TCRdb copy retains only in-frame clones and omits some. This table holds about 120,000 clones, 47% found once. What was sequenced was NKG2D-low CD8+ T cells sorted from blood. These receptors all come from a human donor with alopecia areata.

The V call is TRBV6-6, the J call TRBJ2-1; D is unresolved. The length of the CDR3 is 13 residues. CDR1 and CDR2 (germline): MNHNY, SVGAGI (reference sequence). V lost 2 bases, J lost 5 bases, and 7 bases lay in between. The chain's CDR3 is CASSYQQHNEQFF. Here the CDR3 DNA reads TGTGCCAGCAGTTACCAACAACACAATGAGCAGTTCTTC.

This sequence joins TRBV5-6 and TRBJ2-7, with D possibly matching TRBD2 (6 bases). CDR1 SGHDT and CDR2 YYEEEE come from the germline V gene. This CDR3 is built from 14 residues. V gave up 4 bases and J gave up 3 bases, with 14 bases separating them. CDR3 in DNA: TGTGCCAGCAGCGGAGGGTTTACGGGCTACGAGCAGTACTTC. Translated: CASSGGFTGYEQYF.

This clone was detected once. The V gene is TRBV9, the J gene TRBJ2-1, with 8 bases matching TRBD1. V was clipped by 4 bases and J by 6 bases; unmatched bases: 6. This CDR3 is built from 14 residues. CDR1 is SGDLS and CDR2 is YYNGEE in the germline V gene. The CDR3 loop reads CASSPRTGTNEQFF. Written as DNA, the CDR3 is TGTGCCAGCAGCCCCCGGACAGGGACCAATGAGCAGTTCTTC.

There are a few counts of this clone. The V and J genes are TRBV19 and TRBJ2-7; 10 nucleotides line up with TRBD1. Germline trimming cut 6 bases from V and 3 bases from J; bases unmatched to any gene: 5. This CDR3 is 14 amino acids long. CDR1 is LNHDA, CDR2 SQIVND, per germline (reference sequence). The CDR3 DNA reads TGTGCCAGTAGCACCGGGACAGGGGACTACGAGCAGTACTTC. Translated, it gives CASSTGTGDYEQYF.

There are a few counts of this clone. This chain connects TRBV7-9 to TRBJ2-1; D possibly matches TRBD1 or TRBD2 (6 bases each). The CDR3 covers 15 residues. V was shortened by 5 bases and J by 3 bases, with 14 bases between the two germline ends. Germline CDR1 is SEHNR and CDR2 is FQNEAQ (reference sequence). The CDR3 reads CASSVRGPLYNEQFF. CDR3 bases: TGTGCCAGCAGCGTCCGGGGGCCTCTCTACAATGAGCAGTTCTTC.

The chain combines TRBV14 with TRBJ2-3; weak D call: TRBD2 (5 bases). The V gene's germline CDR1 is SGHDN and CDR2 FVKESK. This CDR3 has 13 amino acids. Trimming pared 8 bases from V and 6 bases from J, leaving 15 bases between. The CDR3 spells CASSIAFTDTQYF. Here the CDR3 DNA reads TGTGCCAGCTCCATAGCGTTTACGGATACGCAGTATTTT.

The V and J genes are TRBV11-2 and TRBJ2-2, with TRBD1 matching 8 bases. CDR1 is SGHAT, CDR2 FQNNGV, per germline. J was trimmed by 5 bases and V by 1 base; bases with no gene match: 3. The CDR3 totals 15 residues. The CDR3: CASSLVGQETGELFF. CDR3 nucleotides: TGTGCCAGCAGCTTAGTGGGACAGGAAACCGGGGAGCTGTTTTTT.

This clone turned up a few times. This chain links TRBV29-1 with TRBJ2-7; 8 nucleotides agree with TRBD2. V dropped 5 bases and J dropped 5; count of bases not matched to a gene: 8. The CDR3 spans 13 residues. Germline V gives CDR1 SQVTM, CDR2 ANQGSEA. The CDR3 protein is CSVSWGGGNEQYF. CDR3 bases: TGCAGCGTTTCATGGGGCGGGGGGAACGAGCAGTACTTC.

This clone was detected a few times. In DNA form, the CDR3 reads TGTGCCAGCAGCTTAGGGCTAGCGGGGGACAGCTCCTACAATGAGCAGTTCTTC. The encoded protein is CASSLGLAGDSSYNEQFF. The rearrangement joins TRBV11-2 to TRBJ2-1; 10 bases fit TRBD2. Looked up from germline, CDR1 is SGHAT and CDR2 is FQNNGV. This CDR3 region has 18 residues. Unmatched junction bases numbered 6, after V lost 1 base and J lost 0 bases. The entire variable domain, with the rest obtained from reference TRBV11-2 and TRBJ2-1, is as follows: EAGVAQSPRYKIIEKRQSVAFWCNPISGHATLYWYQQILGQGPKLLIQFQNNGVVDDSQLPKDRFSAERLKGVDSTLKIQPAKLEDSAVYLCASSLGLAGDSSYNEQFFGPGTRLTVL.

The chain employs TRBV5-1 and TRBJ2-7; D is unresolved. The V gene's germline CDR1 is SGHRS and CDR2 YFSETQ. Trimming stripped 1 base from V and 5 bases from J, with 7 bases between. The CDR3 totals 12 residues. The CDR3 bases are TGCGCCAGCAGCTTGTTCGCCGACGAGCAGTACTTC. Protein: CASSLFADEQYF.

V usage is TRBV7-8 and J usage is TRBJ2-4; possible D gene TRBD1, 6 bases. Germline CDR1 and CDR2: SGHVS and FQNEAQ. The length of the CDR3 is 14 residues. Trimming took 5 bases from V and 1 from J, leaving 9 bases between them. The DNA of the CDR3 is TGTGCCAGCAGCCACAGGGATGCCAAAAACATTCAGTACTTC. Amino acid sequence: CASSHRDAKNIQYF. Variable domain in full (rest from reference TRBV7-8 and TRBJ2-4): GAGVSQSPRYKVAKRGQDVALRCDPISGHVSLFWYQQALGQGPEFLTYFQNEAQLDKSGLPSDRFFAERPEGSVSTLKIQRTQQEDSAVYLCASSHRDAKNIQYFGAGTRLSVL.

This clone was seen just once. This chain links TRBV2 with TRBJ1-5, with 7 bases matching TRBD1. This CDR3 is built from 15 residues. CDR1 is SNHLY and CDR2 is FYNNEI in the germline V gene. V lost 8 bases to trimming and J lost 3 bases; unmatched junction nucleotides: 10. CDR3 in DNA: TGTGCCAGCCTCCGGGACAGCAGCTCCAATCAGCCCCAGCATTTT. Protein sequence: CASLRDSSSNQPQHF.

This clone was detected only once. The V gene is TRBV7-9, the J gene TRBJ2-5; D is unresolved. Germline-derived CDR1 and CDR2 are SEHNR and FQNEAQ (reference sequence). The germline V and J ends were trimmed by 5 bases and 3 bases, with 13 bases remaining between them. The CDR3 spans 14 residues. The CDR3 here is CASSPNGPEETQYF. CDR3 nucleotides: TGTGCCAGCAGCCCAAACGGGCCCGAAGAGACCCAGTACTTC. Together with reference TRBV7-9 and TRBJ2-5, the CDR3 gives the full variable domain: DTGVSQNPRHKITKRGQNVTFRCDPISEHNRLYWYRQTLGQGPEFLTYFQNEAQLEKSRLLSDRFSAERPKGSFSTLEIQRTEQGDSAMYLCASSPNGPEETQYFGPGTRLLVL.

This clone was observed a single time. The chain couples TRBV9 to TRBJ2-7; 13 bases are shared with TRBD2. The CDR3 contains 15 residues. Germline CDR1 and CDR2: SGDLS and YYNGEE. The ends lost 3 bases at V and 2 bases at J; junction bases unmatched: 2. The CDR3 reads CASSEGLAGTYEQYF. CDR3 nucleotide sequence: TGTGCCAGCAGCGAGGGACTAGCGGGGACCTACGAGCAGTACTTC. Full variable domain (missing parts from reference TRBV9 and TRBJ2-7): DSGVTQTPKHLITATGQRVTLRCSPRSGDLSVYWYQQSLDQGLQFLIQYYNGEERAKGNILERFSAQQFPDLHSELNLSSLELGDSALYFCASSEGLAGTYEQYFGPGTRLTVT.

The count of this clone is one. The gene calls are TRBV5-1 and TRBJ1-5; D is possibly TRBD1 (5 bases). CDR1 and CDR2 (germline): SGHRS, YFSETQ. The CDR3 loop spans 14 amino acids. V was cut by 4 bases and J by 3 bases, with 11 bases left in between. CDR3 coding DNA: TGCGCCAGCAGCCCGGGGACCGACAATCAGCCCCAGCATTTT. The encoded protein is CASSPGTDNQPQHF.

The chain is built from TRBV29-1 and TRBJ2-1, with TRBD2 matching 8 bases. Germline loops: CDR1 SQVTM, CDR2 ANQGSEA. This CDR3 comprises 14 residues. V dropped 6 bases and J dropped 7; count of bases not matched to a gene: 11. CDR3 sequence reads: CSVPIGTSGNEQFF. CDR3 sequence (DNA): TGCAGCGTACCTATCGGGACTAGTGGTAATGAGCAGTTCTTC.

The rearrangement links TRBV27 to TRBJ2-2; D not resolved. This CDR3 region has 16 residues. V gave up 2 bases and J gave up 3 bases, with 13 bases separating them. Germline loops: CDR1 MNHEY, CDR2 SMNVEV (reference sequence). The CDR3 protein is CASSLKQPPYTGELFF. The CDR3, as DNA: TGTGCCAGCAGTTTAAAACAGCCCCCCTACACCGGGGAGCTGTTTTTT.

This clone appeared a few times. V and J are TRBV29-1 and TRBJ2-5; D may match TRBD1 or TRBD2 (5 bases each). CDR1 and CDR2 (germline): SQVTM, ANQGSEA. Trimming removed 6 bases at V and 5 bases at J, with 16 bases between. The CDR3 has 13 residues. The CDR3 DNA reads as TGCAGCGTAAGAATAGGGGACGGCGAGACCCAGTACTTC. Translating gives CSVRIGDGETQYF.